A single sample gave rise to the 27 T cell receptor beta chains below, sequenced in a study of early T cells in non-severe SARS-CoV-2 infection. TCRdb re-called the 5' RACE reads through MiXCR, storing one row per CDR3 protein. The sample yields roughly 90,000 distinct CDR3 sequences, 14% seen once. The material sequenced was whole blood. The source of these receptors is an adult who was a healthcare worker with PCR-confirmed SARS-CoV-2 infection or an uninfected control (not recorded which).

Only a few counts were recorded for this clonotype. The chain combines TRBV5-1 with TRBJ2-4, with TRBD1 matching 8 bases. Looked up from germline, CDR1 is SGHRS and CDR2 is YFSETQ. The CDR3 is made up of 14 amino acids. The V segment lost 2 bases and the J segment 6 bases; nucleotides outside the gene matches: 4. This chain's CDR3 is CASSLATGVNIQYF. The CDR3 DNA reads as TGCGCCAGCAGCTTAGCGACAGGGGTAAACATTCAGTACTTC.

V and J are TRBV5-1 and TRBJ1-1; 9 bases match TRBD1. The V and J ends lost 4 bases and 6 bases, in that order; junction bases with no gene match: 7. Germline CDR1 SGHRS, CDR2 YFSETQ. The CDR3 totals 14 residues. CDR3: CASSPDRGLAEAFF. For the CDR3, the DNA is TGCGCCAGCAGCCCTGACAGGGGGTTGGCTGAAGCTTTCTTT.

This clonotype was detected a few times. The gene calls are TRBV7-3 and TRBJ2-2, with 8 bases that match TRBD2. Losses at the gene ends were 6 bases for V and 5 bases for J; bases not matched to a gene: 8. The CDR3 extends over 15 amino acids. In germline, CDR1 is SGHTA, CDR2 FQGTGA. The CDR3 DNA reads TGTGCCAGCAGACCAGGACTAGCTCCAACCGGGGAGCTGTTTTTT. This encodes CASRPGLAPTGELFF.

The chain joins TRBV6-2 or TRBV6-3 to TRBJ2-5; no reliable D call. CDR1 is MNHEY and CDR2 is SVGEGT in the germline V gene. V lost 6 bases and J lost 2, with 13 bases in between. The CDR3 extends over 14 amino acids. The CDR3 coding sequence is TGTGCCAGCAGAAACAGCCAGTTACAAGAGACCCAGTACTTC. Translated: CASRNSQLQETQYF.

The chain recombines TRBV6-2 or TRBV6-3 with TRBJ2-5; D gene unclear. From germline, CDR1 is MNHEY and CDR2 SVGEGT. The CDR3 is made up of 15 amino acids. Trimming left V 4 bases short and J 1 base short, with 13 bases between. The CDR3: CASSSQLTGQETQYF. CDR3 nucleotides: TGTGCCAGCAGTTCCCAACTGACGGGCCAAGAGACCCAGTACTTC.

V and J are TRBV3-1 and TRBJ1-6; D not certain. V gave up 0 bases and J gave up 10 bases, with 19 bases separating them. The CDR3 is 17 amino acids. Germline assignment: CDR1 LGHDT and CDR2 YNNKEL (reference sequence). Here the CDR3 reads CASSQDLGARLESPLHF. CDR3 DNA sequence: TGTGCCAGCAGCCAAGATTTAGGAGCCAGGTTAGAATCACCCCTCCACTTT. Drawing the rest from reference TRBV3-1 and TRBJ1-6, the complete variable domain is DTAVSQTPKYLVTQMGNDKSIKCEQNLGHDTMYWYKQDSKKFLKIMFSYNNKELIINETVPNRFSPKSPDKAHLNLHINSLELGDSAVYFCASSQDLGARLESPLHFGNGTRLTVT.

The CDR3, as DNA: TGTGCCAGCTCACCACAAGCGGGGACCTACAATGAGCAGTTCTTC. It specifies CASSPQAGTYNEQFF. The chain combines TRBV18 with TRBJ2-1, with TRBD2 matching over 7 bases. This CDR3 has 15 residues. The ends lost 1 base at V and 2 bases at J; junction bases unmatched: 2. Germline CDR1 is KGHSH and CDR2 is LQKENI.

This clonotype was seen repeatedly, ten times or more. The gene calls are TRBV5-1 and TRBJ1-6; D is undetermined. Germline lookup yields CDR1 SGHRS and CDR2 YFSETQ. V was pared by 0 bases and J by 6 bases, with 13 bases between. This CDR3 comprises 16 residues. As DNA, the CDR3 is TGCGCCAGCAGCTTGGAAGGGAATCCTATTAATTCACCCCTCCACTTT. It translates to CASSLEGNPINSPLHF.

The chain has TRBV4-2 and TRBJ2-3; D may be TRBD1 (8 bases). CDR3 size: 16 residues. Trimming cost V 0 bases and J 6 bases, with 16 bases left between them. Germline V CDR1 and CDR2: LGHNA, YNFKEQ. CDR3 bases: TGTGCCAGCAGCCAAGAGCTCACAGGGGGGGCGGATACGCAGTATTTT. This sequence encodes CASSQELTGGADTQYF.

The gene calls are TRBV7-9 and TRBJ1-1, with D possibly TRBD1 on 5 matching bases. The germline V gene has CDR1 SEHNR and CDR2 FQNEAQ (reference sequence). The germline V and J ends were trimmed by 1 base and 2 bases, with 11 bases remaining between them. The CDR3 runs to 15 residues. CDR3 DNA sequence: TGTGCCAGCAGCTTAGGCCGGGGCCTAAACACTGAAGCTTTCTTT. It is translated as CASSLGRGLNTEAFF.

In its sample, this clonotype was seen many times. This sequence joins TRBV28 and TRBJ2-7, with D possibly TRBD1 on 6 matching bases. The CDR3 contains 12 residues. Trimming left V 6 bases short and J 5 bases short, with 11 bases between. Germline V gene data show CDR1 as MDHEN and CDR2 as SYDVKM. The CDR3 nucleotides are TGTGCCAGCAGGTCGACAGGAGACGAGCAGTACTTC. Its translation: CASRSTGDEQYF.

This clonotype was seen repeatedly, ten times or more. This chain uses TRBV19 with TRBJ2-4; D possibly uses TRBD1 or TRBD2 (6 bases each). Germline V gene lookup returns CDR1 LNHDA and CDR2 SQIVND (reference sequence). Trimming cost V 3 bases and J 0 bases, with 9 bases left between them. CDR3 size: 15 residues. The CDR3 coding sequence is TGTGCCAGTAGTATGGGGGGCGGAGCCAAAAACATTCAGTACTTC. This sequence encodes CASSMGGGAKNIQYF.

In this sample, this clonotype turned up many times. V and J are TRBV29-1 and TRBJ2-2, with D hard to call. Germline assignment: CDR1 SQVTM and CDR2 ANQGSEA. The CDR3 runs to 14 residues. V lost 7 bases to trimming and J lost 2 bases, with 14 bases between them. CDR3 protein: CSATGQINTGELFF. In nucleotides, the CDR3 is TGCAGCGCTACCGGGCAGATCAACACCGGGGAGCTGTTTTTT.

V usage is TRBV29-1 and J usage is TRBJ2-2; 10 nucleotides agree with TRBD1. V was clipped by 6 bases and J by 3 bases; unmatched bases: 4. The CDR3 has 14 amino acids. Germline V gene data show CDR1 as SQVTM and CDR2 as ANQGSEA. CDR3 in amino acids: CSVSGTGDTGELFF. In DNA form, the CDR3 reads TGCAGCGTCTCCGGGACAGGGGACACCGGGGAGCTGTTTTTT.

This chain uses TRBV7-9 with TRBJ2-1; D may match TRBD1 or TRBD2 (5 bases each). V lost 6 bases to trimming and J lost 0 bases, with 21 bases between them. This CDR3 is 18 amino acids long. Per germline, CDR1 SEHNR and CDR2 FQNEAQ (reference sequence). The CDR3 here is CASRFPGPTPPSYNEQFF. DNA of the CDR3: TGTGCCAGCAGATTCCCGGGACCCACGCCCCCCTCCTACAATGAGCAGTTCTTC.

This clonotype has just a few counts. CDR3 in amino acids: CSGAQGTYNEQFF. CDR3 in DNA: TGCAGCGGGGCACAGGGGACCTACAATGAGCAGTTCTTC. J is TRBJ2-1 and V is TRBV29-1, with 7 bases aligning to TRBD1. Per germline, CDR1 SQVTM and CDR2 ANQGSEA. The CDR3 has 13 amino acids. The J segment lost 2 bases and the V segment lost 7 bases, leaving 5 bases of the junction unmatched.

This clonotype has a handful of counts. The chain is built from TRBV10-2 and TRBJ1-1, with D hard to call. The germline V gene has CDR1 WSHSY and CDR2 SAAADI. The CDR3 consists of 11 residues. V was trimmed by 6 bases and J by 3 bases, leaving 5 bases between them. The CDR3: CASRDDTEAFF. The CDR3 nucleotides read TGCGCCAGCAGGGATGACACTGAAGCTTTCTTT.

The chain employs TRBV5-6 and TRBJ2-7, with 7 positions matching TRBD2. Germline loops: CDR1 SGHDT, CDR2 YYEEEE. CDR3 size: 14 residues. J gave up 5 bases and V 0 bases, and 5 bases lay outside the gene matches. Here the CDR3 reads CASSLAPGRDEQYF. The CDR3 DNA reads as TGTGCCAGCAGCTTGGCCCCAGGGAGGGACGAGCAGTACTTC.

The table lists this clonotype with many counts. This sequence joins TRBV9 and TRBJ1-2, with a tentative D call TRBD1 (5 bases). Germline-derived CDR1 and CDR2 are SGDLS and YYNGEE. This CDR3 is built from 15 residues. The V and J ends lost 4 bases and 5 bases respectively, with 18 bases between them. The DNA for the CDR3 is TGTGCCAGCAGCTTTAGAGGAGGGGATAGGTATGGCTACACCTTC. Encoded protein: CASSFRGGDRYGYTF.

There are a few counts of this clonotype. CDR3 sequence reads: CASSPDRELGYTF. CDR3 DNA sequence: TGTGCCAGCAGCCCGGACCGGGAACTTGGCTACACCTTC. The chain couples TRBV5-5 to TRBJ1-2; D remains unclear. The germline V gene has CDR1 SGHKS and CDR2 YYEKEE (reference sequence). Trimming took 4 bases from V and 7 from J, leaving 14 bases between them. The CDR3 totals 13 residues.

The V gene is TRBV28, the J gene TRBJ1-1; D remains ambiguous. The CDR3 totals 11 residues. V gave up 3 bases and J gave up 5 bases, with 4 bases separating them. CDR1 is MDHEN and CDR2 is SYDVKM in the germline V gene. The CDR3 region has the DNA TGTGCCAGCAGTTTCTTGACTGAAGCTTTCTTT. Protein: CASSFLTEAFF.

V is TRBV20-1 and J is TRBJ1-2; D is uncertain. Trimming pared 3 bases from V and 4 bases from J, leaving 9 bases between. The CDR3 spans 12 residues. Germline V gene lookup returns CDR1 DFQATT and CDR2 SNEGSKA (reference sequence). The CDR3 loop is CSASPASYGYTF. CDR3 sequence (DNA): TGCAGTGCTAGCCCTGCTAGCTATGGCTACACCTTC.

The V gene is TRBV7-9, the J gene TRBJ2-1, with D maybe TRBD2 (5 bases). V dropped 4 bases and J dropped 2 bases, with 21 bases sitting between them. The CDR3 loop spans 18 amino acids. CDR1 is SEHNR, CDR2 FQNEAQ, per germline (reference sequence). The CDR3 bases are TGTGCCAGCAGCTACCAACCACTCGGAGGTTTTACCTACAATGAGCAGTTCTTC. It codes for CASSYQPLGGFTYNEQFF.

The gene calls are TRBV6-2 or TRBV6-3 and TRBJ2-5; no reliable D call. Germline lookup yields CDR1 MNHEY and CDR2 SVGEGT. The V end was cut by 2 bases, the J end by 6 bases, with 4 bases between. CDR3 length: 11 residues. CDR3 sequence (DNA): TGTGCCAGCAGTTACGTGAAGACCCAGTACTTC. Amino acid sequence: CASSYVKTQYF.

This clonotype occurred a few times. The V gene is TRBV3-1, the J gene TRBJ2-2, with D maybe TRBD2 (6 bases). Deletions cut 0 bases from V and 8 bases from J, with 13 bases between. CDR1 and CDR2 from the germline V gene are LGHDT and YNNKEL (reference sequence). The CDR3 length is 15 residues. CDR3 DNA: TGTGCCAGCAGCCAAGATACACTAGCCGCGGGGGAGCTGTTTTTT. As protein: CASSQDTLAAGELFF.

This clonotype was found many times. V gene TRBV5-1 combines with J gene TRBJ2-3, with 11 bases lining up with TRBD2. The CDR3 runs 16 residues. The V gene end was trimmed by 3 bases and the J gene end by 1 base; junction bases not matched to a gene: 4. CDR1 is SGHRS, CDR2 YFSETQ, per germline. The CDR3 DNA follows: TGCGCCAGCAGCTCTATGACTAGCGGGGGCACAGATACGCAGTATTTT. It translates to CASSSMTSGGTDTQYF.

Comment on this clonotype: This may be a read error: a much more frequent sequence differs by one nucleotide. V usage is TRBV13 and J usage is TRBJ2-7; D is undetermined. Germline V gene data show CDR1 as PRHDT and CDR2 as FYEKMQ (reference sequence). The CDR3 has 11 residues. V was clipped by 1 base and J by 5 bases, with 3 bases between them. The CDR3 reads CASSLVNEQYF. The CDR3 DNA follows: TGTGCCAGCAGCTTAGTCAACGAGCAGTACTTC.